Below, 29 T cell receptor beta chains from the same sample are listed, as sequenced in a study of CD8 T cells in ankylosing spondylitis. TCRdb passed the 5' RACE reads through MiXCR, listing each CDR3 protein once. The table has more than 150,000 distinct CDR3 sequences, 18% seen once; the top ten hold about 4.3%. The sample taken for sequencing was blood, either unsorted or a sorted T cell fraction (not recorded which). The receptors were sampled from a male donor between 5 and 35 years old with ankylosing spondylitis or in good health (not recorded which).

DNA of the CDR3: TGCAGCGTCAACTCCGGGGGGACCTTGTGGGCTTTCTTT. It is translated as CSVNSGGTLWAFF. The genes are TRBV20-1 and TRBJ1-1; a weak D match, TRBD1 (5 bases). Looked up from germline, CDR1 is DFQATT and CDR2 is SNEGSKA (reference sequence). The CDR3 runs 13 residues.

Many counts were recorded for this clonotype. This chain joins TRBV2 and TRBJ2-5; D unresolved. Trimming left V 8 bases short and J 0 bases short, with 7 bases between. Germline V gene data show CDR1 as SNHLY and CDR2 as FYNNEI. This CDR3 has 12 residues. The CDR3 DNA reads as TGTGCCAGCCTTGGGTACCAAGAGACCCAGTACTTC. Its protein is CASLGYQETQYF.

V gene TRBV20-1 combines with J gene TRBJ2-3, with TRBD2 identical over 11 bases. J gave up 2 bases and V 5 bases, and 3 bases lay outside the gene matches. The CDR3 sequence is 14 residues long. CDR1 and CDR2 from the germline V gene are DFQATT and SNEGSKA (reference sequence). The CDR3 coding sequence is TGCAGTGCTTTACTAGCGGGAGTCACAGATACGCAGTATTTT. This gives the protein CSALLAGVTDTQYF.

The table lists this clonotype with many counts. The V call is TRBV4-2, the J call TRBJ2-5, with TRBD1 identical over 10 bases. This CDR3 comprises 16 residues. V lost 2 bases and J lost 5; bases outside the gene matches: 8. Germline V gene data show CDR1 as LGHNA and CDR2 as YNFKEQ. CDR3 region: CASSQLPGQGIETQYF. CDR3 DNA sequence: TGTGCCAGCAGCCAACTTCCGGGACAGGGGATTGAGACCCAGTACTTC.

This clonotype was detected many times. The chain links TRBV7-2 to TRBJ2-7; D gene uncertain. CDR3 length: 11 residues. With 3 bases removed from V and 5 bases from J, the gap between germline ends came to 5 bases. CDR1 SGHTA and CDR2 FQGNSA come from the germline V gene. DNA for the CDR3: TGTGCCAGCAGCTTGTTAGACGAGCAGTACTTC. It translates to CASSLLDEQYF.

In its sample, this clonotype was seen many times. The chain links TRBV19 to TRBJ2-3; D not certain. Per germline, CDR1 LNHDA and CDR2 SQIVND (reference sequence). Trimming stripped 3 bases from V and 3 bases from J, with 7 bases between. The CDR3 spans 13 residues. The chain's CDR3 is CASSIESTDTQYF. In nucleotides, the CDR3 is TGTGCCAGTAGTATTGAGTCAACAGATACGCAGTATTTT.

This clonotype showed up many times. V and J are TRBV5-1 and TRBJ2-1, with D tentatively TRBD1 or TRBD2 (5 bases each). The CDR3 contains 15 residues. Germline V CDR1 and CDR2: SGHRS, YFSETQ. With 4 bases removed from V and 3 bases from J, the gap between germline ends came to 14 bases. CDR3 DNA sequence: TGCGCCAGCAGCCCGGGGTGGGGCCTCTACAATGAGCAGTTCTTC. Translated, it gives CASSPGWGLYNEQFF.

J is TRBJ2-1 and V is TRBV5-1, with D possibly called TRBD1 or TRBD2 (6 bases each). The CDR3 totals 15 residues. The V and J ends lost 2 bases and 5 bases respectively, with 14 bases between them. Per germline, CDR1 SGHRS and CDR2 YFSETQ. CDR3 amino acids: CASSLQGLNHNEQFF. As DNA, the CDR3 is TGCGCCAGCAGCTTACAGGGACTGAATCACAATGAGCAGTTCTTC.

Ten or more counts support this clonotype. The chain recombines TRBV20-1 with TRBJ1-6; TRBD1 matches 7 bases. Germline V gene sequence: CDR1 DFQATT, CDR2 SNEGSKA (reference sequence). The CDR3 extends over 13 amino acids. Unmatched junction bases numbered 6, after V lost 6 bases and J lost 7 bases. The CDR3: CSARGDSNSPLHF. The CDR3 coding sequence is TGCAGTGCCCGAGGGGACAGCAATTCACCCCTCCACTTT.

This clonotype was seen repeatedly, ten times or more. The chain carries TRBV10-3 and TRBJ2-5, with D possibly TRBD2 on 6 matching bases. CDR1 and CDR2 from the germline V gene are ENHRY and SYGVKD. CDR3 length: 13 residues. The ends were cut back, 10 bases at V and 4 bases at J, with 16 bases in the middle. CDR3 nucleotides: TGTGCCAGCAGGATGTCCGGGGGAGAGACCCAGTACTTC. This translates into CASRMSGGETQYF.

In this sample, this clonotype turned up many times. The CDR3 spells CASSPAHATNEKLFF. The CDR3 DNA sequence: TGTGCCAGCAGCCCAGCGCATGCAACTAATGAAAAACTGTTTTTT. The V gene is TRBV7-2, the J gene TRBJ1-4; D ambiguous. Per germline, CDR1 SGHTA and CDR2 FQGNSA. The length of the CDR3 is 15 residues. V was cut by 5 bases and J by 0 bases, with 10 bases left in between.

This clonotype has at least ten counts. The chain joins TRBV12-5 to TRBJ2-3; D gene uncertain. The germline V gene has CDR1 LGHNT and CDR2 FRNRAP. Trimming left V 7 bases short and J 4 bases short, with 9 bases between. This CDR3 has 12 amino acids. For the CDR3, the DNA is TGTGCTAGTGCCCTACCTGCAGATACGCAGTATTTT. Protein sequence: CASALPADTQYF. Together with reference TRBV12-5 and TRBJ2-3, the CDR3 gives the full variable domain: DARVTQTPRHKVTEMGQEVTMRCQPILGHNTVFWYRQTMMQGLELLAYFRNRAPLDDSGMPKDRFSAEMPDATLATLKIQPSEPRDSAVYFCASALPADTQYFGPGTRLTVL.

This clonotype was seen ten or more times. V gene TRBV28 combines with J gene TRBJ2-7; no clear D. With 5 bases removed from V and 0 bases from J, the gap between germline ends came to 14 bases. The CDR3 totals 15 residues. Germline CDR1 and CDR2: MDHEN and SYDVKM. The CDR3 here is CASSPPDVVSYEQYF. DNA of the CDR3: TGTGCCAGCAGTCCCCCGGACGTCGTCTCCTACGAGCAGTACTTC.

This clonotype was detected many times. This chain uses TRBV3-1 with TRBJ2-1; D is perhaps TRBD1 or TRBD2 (6 bases each). CDR3 length: 18 amino acids. Germline-derived CDR1 and CDR2 are LGHDT and YNNKEL (reference sequence). Trimming stripped 0 bases from V and 7 bases from J, with 22 bases between. The CDR3 DNA is TGTGCCAGCAGCCAAGATCGCGCAGGGCTCCTAGGGGGGAATGAGCAGTTCTTC. As protein: CASSQDRAGLLGGNEQFF.

This clonotype was recorded many times. The CDR3 nucleotides are TGTGCCAGCAGTGCACAGGCAGTCGGCACAGATACGCAGTATTTT. Translating it yields CASSAQAVGTDTQYF. The gene calls are TRBV2 and TRBJ2-3, with a weak D call TRBD1 (5 bases). This CDR3 comprises 15 residues. The V end lost 4 bases, the J end lost 1 base, and 12 bases lay between the germline ends. Germline values: CDR1 SNHLY, CDR2 FYNNEI.

The V call is TRBV27, the J call TRBJ1-2, with D unresolved. Trimming removed 6 bases at V and 4 bases at J, with 12 bases between. Per germline, CDR1 MNHEY and CDR2 SMNVEV (reference sequence). This CDR3 contains 13 residues. The CDR3 DNA reads TGTGCCAGCAGCGATGTGGGGAGCTATGGCTACACCTTC. It encodes CASSDVGSYGYTF.

V gene TRBV5-5 combines with J gene TRBJ2-7; the match to TRBD2 covers 11 bases. CDR1 is SGHKS, CDR2 YYEKEE, per germline (reference sequence). The CDR3 runs to 17 residues. V shed 2 bases, J shed 1 base, and the junction held 8 bases outside the gene matches. CDR3 residues: CASSLLAGVTKSYEQYV. CDR3 DNA sequence: TGTGCCAGCAGCTTACTAGCGGGAGTTACAAAGTCCTACGAGCAGTACGTC.

J is TRBJ2-1 and V is TRBV11-2; D is undetermined. CDR1 and CDR2 (germline): SGHAT, FQNNGV. V shed 0 bases and J shed 5 bases, with 8 bases lying between them. This CDR3 is built from 14 residues. CDR3 sequence reads: CASSLEGPHNEQFF. The CDR3 DNA sequence: TGTGCCAGCAGCTTAGAGGGTCCTCACAATGAGCAGTTCTTC.

This clonotype was seen at least ten times. The rearrangement uses TRBV20-1 and TRBJ2-7; no definite D call. Germline V lookup: CDR1 DFQATT, CDR2 SNEGSKA (reference sequence). CDR3 length equals 16 residues. Deletions cut 6 bases from V and 0 bases from J, with 21 bases between. CDR3 in amino acids: CSATSTQLGSSYEQYF. In DNA, the CDR3 is TGCAGTGCGACGTCAACCCAGCTGGGCAGCTCCTACGAGCAGTACTTC.

In its sample, this clonotype was seen many times. The rearrangement links TRBV7-9 to TRBJ2-1; D uncertain. V lost 6 bases, J lost 6 bases, and 3 bases lay in between. There are 10 residues in the CDR3. CDR1 and CDR2 (germline): SEHNR, FQNEAQ (reference sequence). CDR3 sequence reads: CASRPNEQFF. In nucleotides, the CDR3 is TGTGCCAGCAGACCCAATGAGCAGTTCTTC.

J is TRBJ1-5 and V is TRBV5-1, with 7 bases matching TRBD1. Trimming removed 4 bases from V and 4 bases from J; junction bases left unmatched: 5. Germline V CDR1 and CDR2: SGHRS, YFSETQ. CDR3 length equals 14 residues. CDR3 sequence (DNA): TGCGCCAGCAGCCTTGACAGGGCTAATCAGCCCCAGCATTTT. Protein product: CASSLDRANQPQHF.

This clonotype was counted ten times or more. The chain employs TRBV6-6 and TRBJ1-2, with 12 nucleotides matching TRBD1. CDR1 MNHNY and CDR2 SVGAGI come from the germline V gene (reference sequence). The CDR3 has 16 residues. Trimming at V came to 5 bases and at J to 4 bases, leaving 8 bases not matched to a gene. CDR3 nucleotides: TGTGCCAGCAGTGATGGGACAGGGGGCAAGAGCTATGGCTACACCTTC. It encodes CASSDGTGGKSYGYTF.

This clonotype has at least ten counts. V and J are TRBV6-5 and TRBJ1-5; D gene unclear. Deletions cut 7 bases from V and 3 bases from J, with 16 bases between. Per germline, CDR1 MNHEY and CDR2 SVGAGI. The CDR3 loop spans 15 amino acids. This CDR3 is CASKRRATHNQPQHF. As DNA, the CDR3 is TGTGCCAGCAAACGAAGGGCCACCCACAATCAGCCCCAGCATTTT.

In its sample, this clonotype was seen many times. CDR3 loop: CASKSLAGGNYNEQFF. The CDR3 DNA reads TGTGCCAGCAAGAGCCTAGCGGGAGGTAACTACAATGAGCAGTTCTTC. The chain is built from TRBV12-3 or TRBV12-4 and TRBJ2-1; 11 nucleotides agree with TRBD2. The CDR3 sequence is 16 residues long. Trimming cost V 7 bases and J 3 bases; bases outside gene matches: 8.

There are many counts of this clonotype. The chain links TRBV18 to TRBJ2-1; 8 bases are shared with TRBD1. V was clipped by 3 bases and J by 7 bases; unmatched bases: 11. Germline V CDR1 and CDR2: KGHSH, LQKENI. The CDR3 is 16 amino acids. CDR3 in DNA: TGTGCCAGCTCACCGGTTGGGCAGGGGGCGCAAAATGAGCAGTTCTTC. This gives the protein CASSPVGQGAQNEQFF.

Ten or more counts support this clonotype. The chain links TRBV12-3 or TRBV12-4 to TRBJ1-2, with D perhaps matching TRBD1 (5 bases). The V end lost 2 bases, the J end lost 4 bases, and 8 bases lay between the germline ends. The CDR3 spans 13 residues. The CDR3 loop reads CASSLRGLYGYTF. CDR3 nucleotides: TGTGCCAGCAGTTTAAGGGGACTCTATGGCTACACCTTC.

The sample holds many counts of this clonotype. V usage is TRBV19 and J usage is TRBJ2-7; TRBD1 might be the D (5 bases). Trimming shortened V by 3 bases and J by 6 bases, and 12 bases separated the two germline ends. From germline, CDR1 is LNHDA and CDR2 SQIVND (reference sequence). This CDR3 spans 13 amino acids. The CDR3 region has the DNA TGTGCCAGTAGTATGAGCAGGGTCTCCGAGCAGTACGTC. Its protein product is CASSMSRVSEQYV.

This clonotype has ten or more counts. The CDR3 region has the DNA TGTGCCAGCAGTTCAATGATGGGGGGGCACACCGGGGAGCTGTTTTTT. Translating it yields CASSSMMGGHTGELFF. The chain employs TRBV12-3 or TRBV12-4 and TRBJ2-2; possible D gene TRBD2, 7 bases. The CDR3 has 16 residues. Trimming pared 4 bases from V and 3 bases from J, leaving 15 bases between.

This clonotype appeared many times. The chain employs TRBV11-1 and TRBJ2-1, with 9 positions matching TRBD1. The V and J ends lost 1 base and 0 bases, in that order; junction bases with no gene match: 7. CDR1 and CDR2 from the germline V gene are SGHAT and FQDESV (reference sequence). This CDR3 region has 18 residues. The CDR3 spells CASSLGVMGQGSYNEQFF. DNA of the CDR3: TGTGCCAGCAGCTTAGGAGTTATGGGACAGGGCTCCTACAATGAGCAGTTCTTC.